The source of this TCR beta chain is a study of CD8+CD57+ T cells in acquired aplastic anemia. This clonotype was counted only a few times. Genomic DNA acted as the template from which TCR beta VDJ combination and CDR3 sequence profiling were carried out. TCRdb redid the calling of the reads with MiXCR, one entry per CDR3 protein. This sample has hundreds of thousands of distinct CDR3 sequences, with approximately 50% found just once. Whoever was chosen for sequencing had shown CD8+CD57+ cell expansion by flow cytometry. CDR3 length equals 16 residues. Per germline, CDR1 SGHVS and CDR2 FNYEAQ. After removal of 1 base from V and 6 bases from J, the junction contained 8 bases not matched to a gene.

The chain joins TRBV7-6 to TRBJ2-1; TRBD1 agrees at 8 bases. Sample: sorted CD4+, CD8+, or CD8+CD57+ T cells (not recorded which) from PBMCs. The clonotype comes from a human donor with aplastic anemia. This chain's CDR3 is CASSLEGQGSGNEQFF. CDR3 in DNA: TGTGCCAGCAGCTTAGAAGGACAGGGATCCGGCAATGAGCAGTTCTTC.